This T cell receptor beta chain was sequenced for a study of blood T cell repertoires in COVID-19. Study in general: The United States, Italy and Spain provided the acute and convalescent COVID-19 samples. PBMCs, B-cell-depleted T cells, or T cells provided the cDNA or gDNA that made up the material.

Data came from immunoSEQ multiplex PCR; TCRdb stores just in-frame clones and leaves some out. The sample includes roughly 430,000 clones, roughly 84% of them seen just once. The study assigned cohorts using participant-reported clinical history. Someone with COVID-19 had been met by exposed participants within 2 weeks before study entry. The sequenced sample was PBMCs or T cells enriched from blood (not recorded which). The receptor's source is a woman between 18 and 30 years old who had been exposed to COVID-19.

CDR3 amino acids: CASSLGTSGRAYYNEQFF. In nucleotides, the CDR3 is TGTGCCAGCAGCCTCGGGACTAGCGGGAGGGCCTACTACAATGAGCAGTTCTTC. The chain employs TRBV4-2 and TRBJ2-1; the match to TRBD2 covers 16 bases. This CDR3 is 18 amino acids long. V gave up 4 bases and J gave up 3 bases; unmatched junction bases: 6. Germline V gene lookup returns CDR1 LGHNA and CDR2 YNFKEQ.